Listed here are 5 T cell receptor beta chains from one sample, sequenced in a study of CD8 T cells in ankylosing spondylitis. Antigens of these TCRs are unknown. Broader study findings: For ankylosing spondylitis blood, a TCR beta motif of 7 or 8 highly homologous variants appeared characteristic.

TCRdb processed the 5' RACE reads anew with MiXCR; each CDR3 protein has one entry. The sample shows 750,000 to 850,000 distinct CDR3 sequences, 12% of them seen only once. Material for sequencing was blood, either unsorted or a sorted T cell fraction (not recorded which). All receptors derive from a male donor with ankylosing spondylitis.

The chain employs TRBV18 and TRBJ2-1, with 7 bases matching TRBD2. Germline-derived CDR1 and CDR2 are KGHSH and LQKENI. CDR3 length equals 18 residues. Trimming at V came to 1 base and at J to 2 bases, leaving 11 bases not matched to a gene. In DNA form, the CDR3 reads TGTGCCAGCTCACCACGCGGAGCCTCTGGGGGGGCCTACAATGAGCAGTTCTTC. It translates to CASSPRGASGGAYNEQFF.

The chain joins TRBV6-1 to TRBJ1-1; D gene ambiguous. The ends were cut back, 5 bases at V and 8 bases at J, with 15 bases in the middle. Germline V gives CDR1 MNHNS, CDR2 SASEGT. The CDR3 covers 13 residues. CDR3 DNA: TGTGCCAGCAGTCTGGGAGCACACCTCGAAGCTTTCTTT. Amino acids: CASSLGAHLEAFF.

The chain has TRBV10-3 and TRBJ2-7, with D perhaps matching TRBD1 or TRBD2 (5 bases each). Trimming pared 6 bases from V and 2 bases from J, leaving 8 bases between. The CDR3 is made up of 12 amino acids. Germline loops: CDR1 ENHRY, CDR2 SYGVKD. The CDR3 protein is CAISRDPYEQYF. CDR3 nucleotide sequence: TGTGCCATCAGCCGGGACCCCTACGAGCAGTACTTC.

This clonotype was observed at least ten times. The rearrangement uses TRBV20-1 and TRBJ2-1; no reliable D call. From germline, CDR1 is DFQATT and CDR2 SNEGSKA (reference sequence). The germline V and J ends were trimmed by 6 bases and 10 bases, with 7 bases remaining between them. This CDR3 is 9 amino acids long. CDR3 in amino acids: CSALPEQFF. CDR3 nucleotides: TGCAGTGCCCTACCGGAGCAGTTCTTC.

This clonotype was counted only a few times. The J gene is TRBJ2-1, the V gene TRBV20-1; 10 bases are shared with TRBD1. Germline loops: CDR1 DFQATT, CDR2 SNEGSKA (reference sequence). The CDR3 is 14 amino acids. V was clipped by 6 bases and J by 8 bases; unmatched bases: 10. For the CDR3, the DNA is TGCAGTGCCAAATCCGGGACAGGGGTGGATGAGCAGTTCTTC. It encodes CSAKSGTGVDEQFF.